The T cell receptor (beta chain) under discussion was sequenced for a study of T cell changes during pregnancy in multiple sclerosis. Generated by immunoSEQ multiplex PCR, the TCRdb table keeps only in-frame clones and is missing some. The profile covers more than 90,000 clones, with roughly 92% appearing a single time and 1.5% taken by the ten largest. Germline CDR1 is SEHNR and CDR2 is FQNEAQ (reference sequence). This CDR3 has 15 residues. Trimming removed 5 bases from V and 5 bases from J, with 16 bases in between. This clonotype was sampled from a female donor with multiple sclerosis, enrolled in a pregnancy study. This chain links TRBV7-9 with TRBJ1-5, with TRBD1 as a possible D gene (6 bases). Source: peripheral blood, taken in the third trimester of pregnancy. DNA for the CDR3: TGTGCCAGCAGCCTACAGGGTGGGGCCGATCAGCCCCAGCATTTT. Translation gives CASSLQGGADQPQHF.